One sample yielded the 9 T cell receptor beta chains listed below, sequenced in a study of T cells in Graves' hyperthyroidism and ophthalmopathy. TCR beta CDR3 regions were amplified from RNA transcripts. TCR CDR3 underwent first-round RT-PCR with the HTBI primer set. TCRdb reprocessed the multiplex PCR reads via MiXCR and lists one record per CDR3 protein. Of 530,000 or so distinct CDR3 sequences listed, 35% to 55% are singletons. What was sequenced was peripheral blood or thyroid tissue (not recorded which). These receptors originate from a young woman with Graves' hyperthyroidism.

This clonotype was seen many times. The chain carries TRBV29-1 and TRBJ1-4; D ambiguous. This CDR3 spans 14 amino acids. V lost 1 base and J 6 bases, leaving 12 bases between the germline ends. Germline values: CDR1 SQVTM, CDR2 ANQGSEA. The CDR3 loop reads CSVEVLGHDEKLFF. As DNA, the CDR3 is TGCAGCGTTGAAGTGTTGGGCCATGATGAAAAACTGTTTTTT.

The rearrangement uses TRBV11-1 and TRBJ2-2, with D possibly matching TRBD2 (5 bases). Between the trimmed V and J ends, which lost 3 bases and 0 bases, there was a span of 8 bases. CDR1 and CDR2 (germline): SGHAT, FQDESV (reference sequence). This CDR3 is built from 15 residues. In DNA, the CDR3 is TGTGCCAGCAGCTTTACGGAGGCGAACACCGGGGAGCTGTTTTTT. Translation: CASSFTEANTGELFF.

This clonotype was recorded a few times. The chain combines TRBV7-9 with TRBJ2-1; 14 bases agree with TRBD2. After removal of 5 bases from V and 10 bases from J, the junction contained 10 bases not matched to a gene. The CDR3 totals 16 residues. Germline CDR1 SEHNR, CDR2 FQNEAQ (reference sequence). DNA for the CDR3: TGTGCCAGCAGCCCATCGGGACTAGCGGGAGTAGAGGAGCAGTTCTTC. Translating gives CASSPSGLAGVEEQFF.

This clonotype was observed at least ten times. The chain is built from TRBV19 and TRBJ2-7, with TRBD2 matching 13 bases. Germline V gene sequence: CDR1 LNHDA, CDR2 SQIVND (reference sequence). The CDR3 is 16 amino acids. The V gene end was trimmed by 5 bases and the J gene end by 2 bases; junction bases not matched to a gene: 6. In DNA, the CDR3 is TGTGCCAGTAGTCCCAGGGGGACTAGCGGGACCTACGAGCAGTACTTC. This codes for CASSPRGTSGTYEQYF.

The sample holds many counts of this clonotype. The chain has TRBV4-2 and TRBJ1-5, with TRBD1 matching over 9 bases. The CDR3 runs to 17 residues. Trimming took 5 bases from V and 2 from J; bases not matched to a gene: 10. Germline CDR1 LGHNA, CDR2 YNFKEQ. CDR3 amino acids: CASSTSDRGIGNQPQHF. The CDR3 DNA reads TGTGCCAGCAGCACCTCCGACAGGGGGATTGGCAATCAGCCCCAGCATTTT.

This chain uses TRBV12-3 or TRBV12-4 with TRBJ2-7, with 11 bases identical to TRBD2. The CDR3 has 16 amino acids. With V trimmed by 7 bases and J by 5 bases, 13 bases remained unmatched. The CDR3 DNA reads as TGTGCCAGCACCGATCCCGGGACTAGCGGCAGCCACGAGCAGTACTTC. Its translation: CASTDPGTSGSHEQYF.

This chain uses TRBV12-3 or TRBV12-4 with TRBJ2-7, with 7 bases fitting TRBD2. The trim removed 2 bases at V and 3 bases at J, leaving 7 bases unmatched. The CDR3 runs to 15 residues. The CDR3 DNA sequence: TGTGCCAGCAGTTTACTGCCTAGCGGAGTCTACGAGCAGTACTTC. Its protein is CASSLLPSGVYEQYF.

For this clonotype: The CDR3 does not end in the conserved phenylalanine or tryptophan, so this is likely a read error. The DNA is left out, because the CDR3 cannot be placed on it with certainty; the CDR3 is given as TCRdb lists it. The chain joins TRBV10-1 to TRBJ1-1. Germline V gives CDR1 WNHNN, CDR2 SYGVQD (reference sequence). The CDR3 region is 9 residues in length, termini included. CDR3 sequence reads: CASRGLMRE.

The table lists this clonotype with many counts. The chain recombines TRBV5-1 with TRBJ2-7; D gene ambiguous. The CDR3 length is 14 residues. The V gene lost 2 bases and the J gene lost 0 bases, with 9 bases spanning the gap. Germline lookup yields CDR1 SGHRS and CDR2 YFSETQ. The DNA of the CDR3 is TGCGCCAGCAGCTTAAACAGCCGCTCCTACGAGCAGTACTTC. This gives the protein CASSLNSRSYEQYF.